This TCR beta chain originates from a study of blood T cell repertoires in COVID-19. Under the authors' procedure: The authors estimated nucleated cell counts from reference gene primer amplification. Sequencing used immunoSEQ multiplex PCR; TCRdb keeps in-frame clones, though not all of them. That table furnishes V, J and clone size, whereas the DNA furnished D and trimming. The data show about 140,000 clones, 75% to 80% seen once. Germline CDR1 SGHAT, CDR2 FQNNGV. There are 13 residues in the CDR3. V lost 3 bases to trimming and J lost 1 base, with 6 bases between them. The sequenced material came from peripheral blood. This rearrangement joins TRBV11-2 to TRBJ1-1; D uncertain. The TCR was taken from a woman aged 50 to 60 with active or convalescent COVID-19. CDR3 bases: TGTGCCAGCAGCTTGTGGCAGAACACTGAAGCTTTCTTT. It codes for CASSLWQNTEAFF.